The next 27 T cell receptor beta chains were all read from a single sample in a study of T-cell memory formation after mild COVID-19. Each CDR3 protein is one row after TCRdb ran MiXCR on the 5' RACE reads. The data contain roughly 400,000 distinct CDR3 sequences, roughly 26% of them singletons. Input material: PBMCs or a T cell subset sorted from them (not recorded which). The receptors here all came from an adult woman who had mild COVID-19 (a few samples of this study predate the infection). Cell type and time point are not known.

The chain joins TRBV5-6 to TRBJ2-5; D ambiguous. The CDR3 runs 13 residues. V was pared by 2 bases and J by 5 bases, with 10 bases between. The V gene's germline CDR1 is SGHDT and CDR2 YYEEEE. CDR3 nucleotides: TGTGCCAGCAGCTTCGGATTCTTGGAGACCCAGTACTTC. Its translation is CASSFGFLETQYF.

This clonotype was detected a few times. Compared with germline, one end of the junction differs, possibly owing to a read error. This chain connects TRBV5-1 to TRBJ2-1, with 8 bases matching TRBD2. CDR3 size: 15 residues. Germline V gene sequence: CDR1 SGHRS, CDR2 YFSETQ. The CDR3 DNA sequence: TGCGCCAGCAGATTGGGACTAGGTCTTAGGGATGAGCAGTTCTTC. Its translation is CASRLGLGLRDEQFF.

This clonotype was observed a handful of times. This chain links TRBV7-9 with TRBJ2-3; D gene unclear. Germline CDR1 reads SEHNR; CDR2 reads FQNEAQ (reference sequence). The germline V and J ends were trimmed by 5 bases and 6 bases, with 9 bases remaining between them. The CDR3 runs to 12 residues. CDR3 DNA sequence: TGTGCCAGCAGCCCGCTTTCGGATACGCAGTATTTT. Translated, it gives CASSPLSDTQYF.

This chain connects TRBV18 to TRBJ2-5, with D possibly matching TRBD2 (6 bases). V gave up 1 base and J gave up 1 base, with 10 bases separating them. The germline gives CDR1 KGHSH, CDR2 LQKENI. The CDR3 spans 15 residues. CDR3 residues: CASSPRIAAQETQYF. The CDR3 nucleotides are TGTGCCAGCTCACCACGAATAGCGGCCCAAGAGACCCAGTACTTC.

The J gene is TRBJ1-2, the V gene TRBV5-1; tentative D call: TRBD1 (6 bases). Trimming removed 4 bases at V and 3 bases at J, with 25 bases between. The CDR3 totals 18 residues. The germline V gene has CDR1 SGHRS and CDR2 YFSETQ. The CDR3 region is CASSPRGGIELRDYGYTF. The CDR3, as DNA: TGCGCCAGCAGCCCAAGGGGGGGGATAGAGCTACGGGACTATGGCTACACCTTC.

V gene TRBV7-9 combines with J gene TRBJ2-7, with D perhaps being TRBD1 or TRBD2 (5 bases each). The CDR3 spans 14 residues. Trimming took 6 bases from V and 2 from J, leaving 14 bases between them. Germline loops: CDR1 SEHNR, CDR2 FQNEAQ (reference sequence). The CDR3 nucleotides are TGTGCCAGCAGACCACCGGGACGGACCTACGAGCAGTACTTC. Its translation is CASRPPGRTYEQYF.

The CDR3: CASSLTVMNSYEQYF. The CDR3 DNA reads TGCGCCAGCAGCCTGACAGTCATGAACTCCTACGAGCAGTACTTC. V is TRBV4-3 and J is TRBJ2-7; possible D gene TRBD1, 5 bases. CDR1 is LGHNA, CDR2 YSLEER, per germline. Between the trimmed V and J ends, which lost 4 bases and 0 bases, there was a span of 13 bases. The CDR3 extends over 15 amino acids.

V is TRBV12-3 or TRBV12-4 and J is TRBJ1-2; possible D gene TRBD1, 5 bases. V lost 5 bases and J lost 5, with 9 bases in between. The CDR3 spans 12 residues. This CDR3 reads CASSIGGYGYTF. Here the CDR3 DNA reads TGTGCCAGCAGTATTGGGGGTTATGGCTACACCTTC.

The rearrangement joins TRBV6-2 or TRBV6-3 to TRBJ2-6; D call uncertain. Germline-derived CDR1 and CDR2 are MNHEY and SVGEGT. The V and J ends lost 2 bases and 0 bases respectively, with 8 bases between them. The CDR3 contains 16 residues. The CDR3 is CASSYRSASGANVLTF. The CDR3 DNA follows: TGTGCCAGCAGTTACAGGAGCGCCTCTGGGGCCAACGTCCTGACTTTC.

This clonotype was detected a few times. The chain links TRBV5-6 to TRBJ2-7; 9 nucleotides match TRBD1. CDR1 and CDR2 from the germline V gene are SGHDT and YYEEEE. Trimming removed 4 bases from V and 6 bases from J; junction bases left unmatched: 11. The CDR3 is made up of 15 amino acids. For the CDR3, the DNA is TGTGCCAGCAGCCCAGGGACAGGGAGGATTGCCGAGCAGTACTTC. Its translation: CASSPGTGRIAEQYF.

This clonotype was seen a handful of times. The chain couples TRBV4-1 to TRBJ2-1; 8 bases align to TRBD1. The CDR3 is 16 amino acids. Trimming removed 1 base from V and 9 bases from J; junction bases left unmatched: 11. Germline V gene lookup returns CDR1 MGHRA and CDR2 YSYEKL. CDR3 amino acids: CASSQADQGARGEQFF. The CDR3, as DNA: TGCGCCAGCAGCCAAGCAGACCAGGGGGCGCGGGGTGAGCAGTTCTTC.

This clonotype was counted once. Here the CDR3 reads CSAANRVRETQYF. Written as DNA, the CDR3 is TGCAGTGCCGCTAACAGGGTACGGGAGACCCAGTACTTC. The chain couples TRBV20-1 to TRBJ2-5, with D tentatively TRBD1 (6 bases). Germline loops: CDR1 DFQATT, CDR2 SNEGSKA (reference sequence). This CDR3 comprises 13 residues. Trimming stripped 6 bases from V and 5 bases from J, with 16 bases between.

V and J are TRBV28 and TRBJ1-4; 7 bases align to TRBD1. Germline CDR1 is MDHEN and CDR2 is SYDVKM. V gave up 5 bases and J gave up 8 bases; unmatched junction bases: 14. The CDR3 has 16 residues. The CDR3 DNA reads as TGTGCCAGCAGTATCCAGGGGGGTTTCGTAAGGGAAAAACTGTTTTTT. Protein: CASSIQGGFVREKLFF. Full variable domain (missing parts from reference TRBV28 and TRBJ1-4): DVKVTQSSRYLVKRTGEKVFLECVQDMDHENMFWYRQDPGLGLRLIYFSYDVKMKEKGDIPEGYSVSREKKERFSLILESASTNQTSMYLCASSIQGGFVREKLFFGSGTQLSVL.

The J gene is TRBJ1-5, the V gene TRBV4-1; D unclear. Germline V gene sequence: CDR1 MGHRA, CDR2 YSYEKL. V shed 7 bases and J shed 1 base, with 14 bases lying between them. The CDR3 is made up of 15 amino acids. The CDR3 DNA reads as TGCGCCAGCATGCCGGGCTATGGGAGCAATCAGCCCCAGCATTTT. It yields the protein CASMPGYGSNQPQHF.

Many counts were recorded for this clonotype. This chain joins TRBV12-3 or TRBV12-4 and TRBJ1-2; D is unclear. The CDR3 runs to 12 residues. V was pared by 4 bases and J by 4 bases, with 7 bases between. CDR3 amino acids: CASSSLSYGYTF. The CDR3 DNA reads as TGTGCCAGCAGTTCCCTCTCCTATGGCTACACCTTC.

There are a few counts of this clonotype. The rearrangement uses TRBV18 and TRBJ1-2, with D maybe TRBD1 (5 bases). Trimming took off 5 bases at V and 1 base at J, with 11 bases between the two ends. Germline CDR1 reads KGHSH; CDR2 reads LQKENI. The CDR3 sequence is 14 residues long. The CDR3 DNA reads TGTGCCAGCTCAGGGACCGGGCGTAACTATGGCTACACCTTC. Encoded protein: CASSGTGRNYGYTF.

This clonotype was found many times. The chain is built from TRBV7-2 and TRBJ2-1, with 10 bases fitting TRBD2. V was pared by 5 bases and J by 4 bases, with 29 bases of the junction left unmatched. CDR3 length equals 23 residues. Germline V gives CDR1 SGHTA, CDR2 FQGNSA. CDR3 sequence: CASSITTQVGAGGGIPRYNEQFF. The CDR3 nucleotides read TGTGCCAGCAGCATTACTACTCAGGTGGGAGCGGGAGGGGGAATACCCAGATACAATGAGCAGTTCTTC.

This clonotype was recorded a few times. CDR3 DNA sequence: TGTGCCAGCAGCTCGGAGCAGGGAGGCAATCAGCCCCAGCATTTT. This translates into CASSSEQGGNQPQHF. This rearrangement joins TRBV5-6 to TRBJ1-5; D is possibly TRBD1 (5 bases). The CDR3 loop spans 15 amino acids. Germline loops: CDR1 SGHDT, CDR2 YYEEEE. V was pared by 3 bases and J by 2 bases, with 12 bases between.

V usage is TRBV6-5 and J usage is TRBJ2-1, with a possible D match to TRBD2 (6 bases). This CDR3 contains 15 residues. Trimming cost V 6 bases and J 0 bases, with 12 bases left between them. Germline V gene data show CDR1 as MNHEY and CDR2 as SVGAGI. The CDR3 loop reads CASRVGSFSYNEQFF. CDR3 DNA: TGTGCCAGCAGGGTCGGGAGCTTCTCCTACAATGAGCAGTTCTTC.

CDR3 sequence: CASSLESKASIDDTQYF. CDR3 in DNA: TGCGCCAGCAGCTTGGAGAGCAAGGCCTCGATTGACGATACGCAGTATTTT. The chain combines TRBV5-1 with TRBJ2-3, with D hard to call. The germline V and J ends were trimmed by 0 bases and 6 bases, with 20 bases remaining between them. The CDR3 is made up of 17 amino acids. The germline V gene has CDR1 SGHRS and CDR2 YFSETQ.

V and J are TRBV2 and TRBJ2-7, with D perhaps being TRBD1 or TRBD2 (6 bases each). The V gene lost 4 bases and the J gene lost 6 bases, with 13 bases spanning the gap. CDR3 size: 13 residues. Germline CDR1 and CDR2: SNHLY and FYNNEI. The CDR3 sequence: CASSVDWGAEQYF. CDR3 coding DNA: TGTGCCAGCAGTGTTGATTGGGGGGCCGAGCAGTACTTC.

The chain combines TRBV7-2 with TRBJ2-4; 7 nucleotides agree with TRBD1. Losses at the gene ends were 5 bases for V and 9 bases for J; bases not matched to a gene: 10. The length of the CDR3 is 14 residues. Germline CDR1 and CDR2: SGHTA and FQGNSA. The CDR3 spells CASSNGQAPGIQYF. CDR3 DNA sequence: TGTGCCAGCAGCAACGGACAGGCCCCCGGCATTCAGTACTTC.

V and J are TRBV6-2 or TRBV6-3 and TRBJ1-1; no definite D call. Germline CDR1 MNHEY, CDR2 SVGEGT. Trimming took off 6 bases at V and 1 base at J, with 15 bases between the two ends. This CDR3 comprises 15 residues. The DNA of the CDR3 is TGTGCCAGCAGGACCCTTTGGGTTCCGAACACTGAAGCTTTCTTT. Translated: CASRTLWVPNTEAFF.

This clonotype was counted a single time. J is TRBJ1-2 and V is TRBV7-9; D gene unclear. CDR1 SEHNR and CDR2 FQNEAQ come from the germline V gene (reference sequence). V dropped 0 bases and J dropped 13 bases, with 15 bases sitting between them. The CDR3 is 13 residues long. CDR3 residues: CASSLAGSPGGTF. The CDR3 nucleotides read TGTGCCAGCAGCTTAGCGGGCTCCCCAGGTGGCACCTTC. Together with reference TRBV7-9 and TRBJ1-2, the CDR3 gives the full variable domain: DTGVSQNPRHKITKRGQNVTFRCDPISEHNRLYWYRQTLGQGPEFLTYFQNEAQLEKSRLLSDRFSAERPKGSFSTLEIQRTEQGDSAMYLCASSLAGSPGGTFGSGTRLTVV.

This clonotype appeared a few times. The chain combines TRBV10-3 with TRBJ1-5; 7 positions agree with TRBD1. Trimming at V came to 3 bases and at J to 1 base, leaving 3 bases not matched to a gene. The CDR3 is made up of 15 amino acids. Germline V gene data show CDR1 as ENHRY and CDR2 as SYGVKD. For the CDR3, the DNA is TGTGCCATCAGTGAAGGGGGCCGCAGCAATCAGCCCCAGCATTTT. This gives the protein CAISEGGRSNQPQHF.

The genes are TRBV3-1 and TRBJ1-1; D perhaps matches TRBD1 (5 bases). The CDR3 totals 12 residues. Trimming took off 8 bases at V and 5 bases at J, with 12 bases between the two ends. Germline V gives CDR1 LGHDT, CDR2 YNNKEL (reference sequence). CDR3 residues: CASGAGNTEAFF. CDR3 nucleotides: TGTGCCAGCGGGGCAGGGAATACTGAAGCTTTCTTT.

The chain uses TRBV20-1 and TRBJ2-7, with 8 bases that match TRBD1. The V gene's germline CDR1 is DFQATT and CDR2 SNEGSKA (reference sequence). Unmatched junction bases numbered 8, after V lost 4 bases and J lost 3 bases. The length of the CDR3 is 14 residues. This CDR3 reads CSATSRTGNYEQYF. The CDR3 nucleotides read TGCAGTGCTACCTCCAGGACAGGGAACTACGAGCAGTACTTC.